Presented here are 26 T cell receptor beta chains from one specimen sequenced in a study of CD8 T cells in Susac syndrome. The RNA, about 0.45 to 1 ug, was put through reverse transcription using random hexamers. Each CDR3 protein gets one entry after TCRdb re-called the immunoSEQ multiplex PCR reads with MiXCR. The sample comprises 150,000 to 200,000 distinct CDR3 sequences, approximately 94% of which are singletons, and 0.1% to 0.13% rests with the top ten. The sequencing input was CD4+ T cells from PBMCs. The receptors shown here come from a human donor with Susac syndrome.

This clonotype occurred once. The chain carries TRBV20-1 and TRBJ2-2, with TRBD2 as a possible D gene (6 bases). Germline CDR1 and CDR2: DFQATT and SNEGSKA (reference sequence). V was trimmed by 3 bases and J by 3 bases, leaving 20 bases between them. This CDR3 contains 17 residues. The CDR3 spells CSARSPGGGADTGELFF. The CDR3 DNA follows: TGCAGTGCTAGGTCCCCGGGTGGAGGGGCCGACACCGGGGAGCTGTTTTTT.

The chain joins TRBV20-1 to TRBJ2-1, with D possibly being TRBD1 (6 bases). In germline, CDR1 is DFQATT, CDR2 SNEGSKA (reference sequence). Trimming left V 4 bases short and J 3 bases short, with 13 bases between. The length of the CDR3 is 14 residues. In DNA, the CDR3 is TGCAGTGCTATGGTCGGGACACTCTACAATGAGCAGTTCTTC. It translates to CSAMVGTLYNEQFF.

This chain links TRBV30 with TRBJ1-5; TRBD1 is a possible D gene (5 bases). Germline CDR1 and CDR2: GTSNPN and SVGIG (reference sequence). Trimming removed 2 bases from V and 7 bases from J, with 15 bases in between. CDR3 length: 14 residues. The CDR3 spells CAWSPDGTRQPQHF. DNA of the CDR3: TGTGCCTGGAGTCCCGACGGGACCCGGCAGCCCCAGCATTTT.

The rearrangement links TRBV19 to TRBJ2-7; maybe TRBD2 (6 bases). The CDR3 has 14 amino acids. The V and J ends lost 7 bases and 3 bases respectively, with 16 bases between them. From germline, CDR1 is LNHDA and CDR2 SQIVND (reference sequence). CDR3 in amino acids: CASTPSLGGYEQYF. In DNA, the CDR3 is TGTGCCAGTACCCCCTCCTTGGGGGGCTACGAGCAGTACTTC. The full variable domain, with the rest looked up from reference TRBV19 and TRBJ2-7, is DGGITQSPKYLFRKEGQNVTLSCEQNLNHDAMYWYRQDPGQGLRLIYYSQIVNDFQKGDIAEGYSVSREKKESFPLTVTSAQKNPTAFYLCASTPSLGGYEQYFGPGTRLTVT.

The chain couples TRBV20-1 to TRBJ2-3; 8 bases are a match to TRBD2. Germline V CDR1 and CDR2: DFQATT, SNEGSKA (reference sequence). The ends lost 6 bases at V and 1 base at J; junction bases unmatched: 9. The CDR3 has 15 amino acids. The CDR3 spells CSATRGSGGTDTQYF. The CDR3 DNA reads TGCAGTGCCACGAGGGGTAGCGGGGGCACAGATACGCAGTATTTT.

J is TRBJ1-2 and V is TRBV6-1; 7 bases map to TRBD1. From germline, CDR1 is MNHNS and CDR2 SASEGT. The CDR3 is 17 residues long. With 4 bases clipped from V and 4 bases from J, the junction kept 15 bases outside the gene matches. As DNA, the CDR3 is TGTGCCAGCAGTGGGGTTGGGACAGACTTAAACCCCTATGGCTACACCTTC. Protein: CASSGVGTDLNPYGYTF.

This sequence joins TRBV20-1 and TRBJ2-1; 8 nucleotides agree with TRBD2. The junction had 11 bases not matched to a gene; V was cut back by 5 bases and J by 5 bases. Per the germline V gene, CDR1 is DFQATT and CDR2 is SNEGSKA (reference sequence). This CDR3 spans 15 amino acids. This CDR3 reads CSASGVRGVNNEQFF. The CDR3 bases are TGCAGTGCTTCCGGGGTGCGGGGGGTAAACAATGAGCAGTTCTTC.

CDR3 DNA sequence: TGTGCCAGCAGCTCGACGGGGCGGGGACCCCTCACAGATACGCAGTATTTT. Amino acids: CASSSTGRGPLTDTQYF. The rearrangement joins TRBV5-4 to TRBJ2-3; tentative D call: TRBD2 (6 bases). The CDR3 is 17 amino acids. V lost 3 bases, J lost 2 bases, and 19 bases lay in between. Germline V gene lookup returns CDR1 SGHNT and CDR2 YYREEE (reference sequence).

V usage is TRBV4-2 and J usage is TRBJ1-6; tentative D call: TRBD1 (6 bases). V was shortened by 1 base and J by 10 bases, with 11 bases between the two germline ends. Per germline, CDR1 LGHNA and CDR2 YNFKEQ. The CDR3 is 14 residues long. CDR3: CASSQGEGGSPLHF. CDR3 DNA sequence: TGTGCCAGCAGCCAAGGCGAGGGGGGGTCACCCCTCCACTTT.

CDR3 in amino acids: CASSQGTGGEPEQFF. CDR3 DNA: TGCGCCAGCAGTCAGGGGACAGGGGGCGAGCCGGAGCAGTTCTTC. V and J are TRBV23-1 and TRBJ2-1; 12 positions match TRBD1. TRBV23-1 is designated an ORF whose function remains uncertain. The CDR3 has 15 amino acids. The V and J ends lost 3 bases and 10 bases, in that order; junction bases with no gene match: 7.

This chain joins TRBV3-1 and TRBJ1-1; no firm D call. The CDR3 is 16 amino acids. V lost 1 base, J lost 0 bases, and 12 bases lay in between. CDR1 and CDR2 from the germline V gene are LGHDT and YNNKEL (reference sequence). The CDR3 loop is CASSQGAAVMNTEAFF. CDR3 DNA sequence: TGTGCCAGCAGCCAAGGGGCGGCAGTCATGAACACTGAAGCTTTCTTT.

The V and J genes are TRBV4-1 and TRBJ1-5; weak D call: TRBD1 (5 bases). CDR1 is MGHRA, CDR2 YSYEKL, per germline. The ends were cut back, 0 bases at V and 4 bases at J, with 13 bases in the middle. The length of the CDR3 is 16 residues. CDR3 in DNA: TGCGCCAGCAGCCAAGATCAGGCACGGACAAATCAGCCCCAGCATTTT. Protein: CASSQDQARTNQPQHF.

The chain joins TRBV18 to TRBJ1-1; TRBD1 might be the D (5 bases). The length of the CDR3 is 14 residues. Trimming took 3 bases from V and 10 from J, leaving 18 bases between them. Germline assignment: CDR1 KGHSH and CDR2 LQKENI. The CDR3 sequence: CASSPTQTWGRAFF. In nucleotides, the CDR3 is TGTGCCAGCTCACCTACCCAAACCTGGGGGAGAGCTTTCTTT.

The genes are TRBV7-9 and TRBJ1-2, with D uncertain. The germline V gene encodes CDR1 SEHNR and CDR2 FQNEAQ (reference sequence). CDR3 length: 13 residues. Trimming shortened V by 4 bases and J by 4 bases, and 10 bases separated the two germline ends. CDR3 amino acids: CASSSTSSYGYTF. CDR3 sequence (DNA): TGTGCCAGCAGCTCCACATCTAGCTATGGCTACACCTTC.

The chain employs TRBV5-1 and TRBJ2-7; a possible D gene is TRBD1 (6 bases). The germline V and J ends were trimmed by 3 bases and 6 bases, with 13 bases remaining between them. Per germline, CDR1 SGHRS and CDR2 YFSETQ. The CDR3 runs to 13 residues. The CDR3 bases are TGCGCCAGCAGCTCCGGACAGAAGGGCGAGCAGTACTTC. It codes for CASSSGQKGEQYF.

The rearrangement links TRBV4-2 to TRBJ1-4, with D unclear. V dropped 4 bases and J dropped 8 bases, with 20 bases sitting between them. The CDR3 contains 16 residues. The germline gives CDR1 LGHNA, CDR2 YNFKEQ. The DNA of the CDR3 is TGTGCCAGCAGCCGCAGACTAGGGAATACGGACGAAAAACTGTTTTTT. Protein product: CASSRRLGNTDEKLFF.

CDR3 in DNA: TGTGCCAGCTCACCGTCTCTTGGGCAGGACACTGAAGCTTTCTTT. Amino acid sequence: CASSPSLGQDTEAFF. The chain links TRBV18 to TRBJ1-1; no reliable D call. The CDR3 has 15 amino acids. The V gene lost 3 bases and the J gene lost 3 bases, with 14 bases spanning the gap. Looked up from germline, CDR1 is KGHSH and CDR2 is LQKENI.

The chain uses TRBV30 and TRBJ1-2, with a weak D call TRBD1 (5 bases). Germline V gene lookup returns CDR1 GTSNPN and CDR2 SVGIG (reference sequence). V was pared by 3 bases and J by 10 bases, with 15 bases between. This CDR3 is built from 12 residues. The CDR3 protein is CAWRGPRSLYTF. In DNA form, the CDR3 reads TGTGCCTGGAGGGGACCCCGCTCACTCTACACCTTC.

V gene TRBV12-3 or TRBV12-4 combines with J gene TRBJ2-1; no definite D call. The CDR3 extends over 12 amino acids. Between the trimmed V and J ends, which lost 5 bases and 7 bases, there was a span of 9 bases. The CDR3 protein is CASSPSWNEQFF. The CDR3 region has the DNA TGTGCCAGCAGTCCGTCCTGGAATGAGCAGTTCTTC.

V usage is TRBV3-1 and J usage is TRBJ2-1; 8 bases map to TRBD2. V was pared by 0 bases and J by 3 bases, with 1 base of the junction left unmatched. Germline V gene data show CDR1 as LGHDT and CDR2 as YNNKEL (reference sequence). The CDR3 runs to 15 residues. Here the CDR3 reads CASSQERGDYNEQFF. In DNA form, the CDR3 reads TGTGCCAGCAGCCAAGAGCGGGGGGACTACAATGAGCAGTTCTTC.

This rearrangement joins TRBV2 to TRBJ2-7, with no clear D. CDR1 is SNHLY and CDR2 is FYNNEI in the germline V gene. The CDR3 length is 17 residues. The germline V and J ends were trimmed by 7 bases and 4 bases, with 26 bases remaining between them. The CDR3 protein is CASTPILRAPKGYEQYF. The CDR3 bases are TGTGCCAGCACCCCTATCCTAAGGGCCCCAAAGGGATACGAGCAGTACTTC.

V usage is TRBV20-1 and J usage is TRBJ1-5, with D possibly TRBD1 on 6 matching bases. The V and J ends lost 3 bases and 5 bases respectively, with 11 bases between them. The germline CDR1 and CDR2 sequences are DFQATT and SNEGSKA (reference sequence). CDR3 length equals 13 residues. CDR3 in amino acids: CSARVGGDQPQHF. The DNA for the CDR3 is TGCAGTGCTAGGGTAGGGGGTGATCAGCCCCAGCATTTT.

The chain carries TRBV5-1 and TRBJ1-6; D is undetermined. Germline V gene sequence: CDR1 SGHRS, CDR2 YFSETQ. Trimming took off 2 bases at V and 0 bases at J, with 12 bases between the two ends. The CDR3 has 17 amino acids. The CDR3 region is CASSFSQEGSYNSPLHF. CDR3 in DNA: TGCGCCAGCAGCTTTTCGCAGGAGGGCTCCTATAATTCACCCCTCCACTTT.

The genes are TRBV20-1 and TRBJ2-7, with 8 nucleotides matching TRBD2. The J segment lost 9 bases and the V segment lost 6 bases, leaving 19 bases of the junction unmatched. Per germline, CDR1 DFQATT and CDR2 SNEGSKA (reference sequence). The CDR3 totals 15 residues. CDR3 region: CSAIGPGGGRDGQYF. CDR3 nucleotides: TGCAGTGCCATTGGTCCGGGGGGGGGCCGGGATGGGCAGTACTTC.

The chain joins TRBV3-1 to TRBJ2-2; 10 positions agree with TRBD2. V was pared by 1 base and J by 0 bases, with 5 bases of the junction left unmatched. The CDR3 is 18 residues long. Germline V lookup: CDR1 LGHDT, CDR2 YNNKEL (reference sequence). The CDR3 sequence: CASSQGPSGGANTGELFF. The CDR3, as DNA: TGTGCCAGCAGCCAAGGACCCAGCGGGGGGGCGAACACCGGGGAGCTGTTTTTT.

The chain is built from TRBV4-3 and TRBJ2-1; 10 positions agree with TRBD2. Germline CDR1 and CDR2: LGHNA and YSLEER. This CDR3 is built from 16 residues. Trimming took 1 base from V and 9 from J; bases not matched to a gene: 9. CDR3 sequence reads: CASSQGTAGGPREQFF. The CDR3 DNA follows: TGCGCCAGCAGCCAAGGCACAGCGGGGGGGCCACGTGAGCAGTTCTTC.